This record concerns one T cell receptor beta chain sequence. The source of the sample is a study of early T cells in non-severe SARS-CoV-2 infection. MiXCR, run by TCRdb on the 5' RACE reads, gives a single entry per CDR3 protein. This table holds tens of thousands of distinct CDR3 sequences, roughly 17% found once. Germline CDR1 and CDR2: SGHAT and FQDESV (reference sequence). V dropped 5 bases and J dropped 4 bases, with 14 bases sitting between them. The CDR3 sequence is 15 residues long. The chain joins TRBV11-1 to TRBJ2-2; D not certain. The source of this sequence is an adult who was a healthcare worker with PCR-confirmed SARS-CoV-2 infection or an uninfected control (not recorded which). Material: whole blood, obtained at baseline. This CDR3 is CASSPRTKGTGELFF. The CDR3 region has the DNA TGTGCCAGCAGCCCGAGAACCAAGGGCACCGGGGAGCTGTTTTTT.